This entry concerns a single TCR beta chain. The sample belongs to a study of blood T cell repertoires in COVID-19. Overall study context: Acute and convalescent COVID-19 samples came from the United States, Italy and Spain.

Per the germline V gene, CDR1 is SGHNT and CDR2 is YENEEA. V gave up 0 bases and J gave up 7 bases, with 10 bases separating them. The CDR3 has 14 residues. Assay: immunoSEQ multiplex PCR; the TCRdb copy retains only in-frame clones and omits some. The table records over 95,000 clones, approximately 79% of them present only once. The source of this sequence is a woman older than 75 with active or convalescent COVID-19. The chain recombines TRBV11-3 with TRBJ2-1, with unresolved D. Sequenced input: peripheral blood. CDR3 in DNA: TGTGCCAGCAGCTTAGAAGCTTATCCTAATGAGCAGTTCTTC. Protein sequence: CASSLEAYPNEQFF.